Shown below are 32 T cell receptor beta chains from a single sample sequenced in a study of cytomegalovirus exposure and HLA in healthy donors. This PCR relied on a set of 60 Vbeta primers and 13 Jbeta primers. TCRdb's copy holds only in-frame clones and misses some; the assay was immunoSEQ multiplex PCR. The sample records approximately 90,000 clones, 75% to 80% being singletons. The source material was PBMCs. The origin of the receptors is a man under 40 in good health and CMV-seronegative.

V is TRBV7-2 and J is TRBJ1-1; 7 bases map to TRBD1. Germline V gene lookup returns CDR1 SGHTA and CDR2 FQGNSA. The length of the CDR3 is 18 residues. After removal of 6 bases from V and 5 bases from J, the junction contained 21 bases not matched to a gene. The CDR3 loop reads CASSYISMVRGAGTEAFF. The CDR3 coding sequence is TGTGCCAGCAGTTACATCTCGATGGTCAGGGGGGCGGGGACTGAAGCTTTCTTT.

V is TRBV19 and J is TRBJ1-4, with TRBD1 as a possible D gene (6 bases). The length of the CDR3 is 14 residues. From germline, CDR1 is LNHDA and CDR2 SQIVND (reference sequence). The V and J ends lost 6 bases and 3 bases respectively, with 11 bases between them. Here the CDR3 DNA reads TGTGCCAGTAGCCCCGGACAGTCTAATGAAAAACTGTTTTTT. Translated, it gives CASSPGQSNEKLFF.

This clone was seen only once. The chain employs TRBV7-2 and TRBJ1-6; weak D call: TRBD1 (5 bases). Germline assignment: CDR1 SGHTA and CDR2 FQGNSA. The ends were cut back, 1 base at V and 8 bases at J, with 9 bases in the middle. The CDR3 is 14 amino acids. CDR3 DNA: TGTGCCAGCAGCTTAGAGGTCAGGGATTCACCCCTCCACTTT. It encodes CASSLEVRDSPLHF.

The chain recombines TRBV29-1 with TRBJ2-1; D possibly corresponds to TRBD2 (6 bases). Germline lookup yields CDR1 SQVTM and CDR2 ANQGSEA. Trimming shortened V by 4 bases and J by 4 bases, and 14 bases separated the two germline ends. The CDR3 loop spans 14 amino acids. CDR3 nucleotide sequence: TGCAGCGTTGTTAAGGCCGGGACTTACAATGAGCAGTTCTTC. Its translation is CSVVKAGTYNEQFF.

This chain links TRBV7-2 with TRBJ2-1, with 7 bases identical to TRBD2. After removal of 1 base from V and 5 bases from J, the junction contained 5 bases not matched to a gene. The germline gives CDR1 SGHTA, CDR2 FQGNSA. This CDR3 spans 15 amino acids. For the CDR3, the DNA is TGTGCCAGCAGCTTAGGTGGGGGGGAAAACAATGAGCAGTTCTTC. It codes for CASSLGGGENNEQFF.

The chain recombines TRBV10-2 with TRBJ2-7; possible D gene TRBD2, 6 bases. The CDR3 runs 14 residues. The germline V gene has CDR1 WSHSY and CDR2 SAAADI. With 2 bases removed from V and 4 bases from J, the gap between germline ends came to 12 bases. CDR3 coding DNA: TGCGCCAGCAGTGAGGGCGGAGGGGTTTACGAGCAGTACTTC. This encodes CASSEGGGVYEQYF.

The J gene is TRBJ2-1, the V gene TRBV2; possible D gene TRBD1, 5 bases. This CDR3 has 14 amino acids. CDR1 is SNHLY, CDR2 FYNNEI, per germline. V lost 5 bases to trimming and J lost 8 bases, with 16 bases between them. The DNA of the CDR3 is TGTGCCAGCAGTACCGACAGATCTGCGGATGAGCAGTTCTTC. Amino acids: CASSTDRSADEQFF.

This clone was observed a handful of times. The J gene is TRBJ2-5, the V gene TRBV7-7; possible D gene TRBD2, 6 bases. Between the trimmed V and J ends, which lost 1 base and 3 bases, there was a span of 9 bases. The CDR3 covers 14 residues. Germline V gene sequence: CDR1 SSHAT, CDR2 FNYEAQ (reference sequence). This CDR3 is CASSLDAGKETQYF. The DNA for the CDR3 is TGTGCCAGCAGCTTAGACGCGGGAAAAGAGACCCAGTACTTC.

The chain joins TRBV9 to TRBJ2-2; D uncertain. With 1 base removed from V and 8 bases from J, the gap between germline ends came to 6 bases. This CDR3 is 12 amino acids long. Germline V gene lookup returns CDR1 SGDLS and CDR2 YYNGEE. CDR3 coding DNA: TGTGCCAGCAGCGTACTTCCGGGGGAGCTGTTTTTT. This sequence encodes CASSVLPGELFF.

This clone is a singleton in its sample. Other DNA variants within this sample encode the same CDR3. The rearrangement joins TRBV27 to TRBJ2-3; 8 bases line up with TRBD1. This CDR3 comprises 14 residues. Germline V gene sequence: CDR1 MNHEY, CDR2 SMNVEV (reference sequence). V shed 7 bases and J 1 base; nucleotides not matched to a gene: 4. CDR3 sequence: CASNRGYGTDTQYF. Here the CDR3 DNA reads TGTGCCAGCAACAGGGGGTACGGCACAGATACGCAGTATTTT.

V is TRBV28 and J is TRBJ2-3, with 15 bases matching TRBD2. The CDR3 has 20 residues. Germline CDR1 MDHEN, CDR2 SYDVKM. The V and J ends lost 5 bases and 0 bases, in that order; junction bases with no gene match: 12. The CDR3 region is CASSTLGLAGGPISTDTQYF. CDR3 coding DNA: TGTGCCAGCAGTACACTAGGACTAGCGGGAGGGCCAATCAGCACAGATACGCAGTATTTT.

V is TRBV5-1 and J is TRBJ1-1, with 7 bases that match TRBD1. The CDR3 spans 14 residues. Looked up from germline, CDR1 is SGHRS and CDR2 is YFSETQ. J was trimmed by 1 base and V by 5 bases; bases with no gene match: 5. The CDR3 bases are TGCGCCAGCAGAGTTGACAGGGCGAACACTGAAGCTTTCTTT. The encoded protein is CASRVDRANTEAFF.

The gene calls are TRBV29-1 and TRBJ1-2; perhaps TRBD1 as D (6 bases). Per germline, CDR1 SQVTM and CDR2 ANQGSEA. Trimming stripped 6 bases from V and 7 bases from J, with 15 bases between. The length of the CDR3 is 12 residues. In DNA form, the CDR3 reads TGCAGCGTGGCTACAGGGAGACGTGGCTACACCTTC. Encoded protein: CSVATGRRGYTF.

The J gene is TRBJ1-4, the V gene TRBV28; 10 bases map to TRBD1. The germline V gene has CDR1 MDHEN and CDR2 SYDVKM. The J segment lost 7 bases and the V segment lost 6 bases, leaving 5 bases of the junction unmatched. The CDR3 loop spans 14 amino acids. CDR3 coding DNA: TGTGCCAGCAGATCGGACAGGGGGGGTGAAAAACTGTTTTTT. Protein: CASRSDRGGEKLFF.

The rearrangement links TRBV10-3 to TRBJ2-7; D unresolved. Trimming shortened V by 0 bases and J by 0 bases, and 6 bases separated the two germline ends. The CDR3 consists of 14 residues. CDR1 is ENHRY and CDR2 is SYGVKD in the germline V gene. The CDR3 sequence is CAISESEASYEQYF. The CDR3 DNA reads TGTGCCATCAGTGAGTCAGAGGCCTCCTACGAGCAGTACTTC.

This chain uses TRBV6-1 with TRBJ2-7, with D perhaps matching TRBD2 (6 bases). The CDR3 consists of 14 residues. Germline V lookup: CDR1 MNHNS, CDR2 SASEGT. The ends were cut back, 3 bases at V and 0 bases at J, with 9 bases in the middle. The CDR3 DNA follows: TGTGCCAGCAGTGAGGGGGGACCCTCCTACGAGCAGTACTTC. It specifies CASSEGGPSYEQYF.

The rearrangement joins TRBV6-1 to TRBJ2-2; unclear D gene. Trimming took 4 bases from V and 1 from J, leaving 13 bases between them. Germline CDR1 MNHNS, CDR2 SASEGT. The CDR3 loop spans 16 amino acids. CDR3 DNA: TGTGCCAGCAGTGGACACCCGCCGGAGAACACCGGGGAGCTGTTTTTT. Its translation is CASSGHPPENTGELFF.

The chain carries TRBV5-6 and TRBJ1-2, with 7 bases identical to TRBD1. CDR1 SGHDT and CDR2 YYEEEE come from the germline V gene. Trimming cost V 4 bases and J 8 bases; bases outside gene matches: 14. The CDR3 contains 15 residues. The CDR3 DNA sequence: TGTGCCAGCAGCCCGACCGACAGGGACCTCGTAGGCTACACCTTC. This sequence encodes CASSPTDRDLVGYTF.

The genes are TRBV11-2 and TRBJ1-2, with a possible D match to TRBD1 (6 bases). Per the germline V gene, CDR1 is SGHAT and CDR2 is FQNNGV. This CDR3 is built from 13 residues. Trimming shortened V by 5 bases and J by 4 bases, and 11 bases separated the two germline ends. This chain's CDR3 is CASSPRTVYGYTF. CDR3 coding DNA: TGTGCCAGCAGCCCGAGGACAGTCTATGGCTACACCTTC.

This chain joins TRBV11-3 and TRBJ2-1, with TRBD2 matching over 8 bases. CDR1 is SGHNT and CDR2 is YENEEA in the germline V gene. The CDR3 loop spans 17 amino acids. Germline trimming cut 2 bases from V and 4 bases from J; bases unmatched to any gene: 10. CDR3 bases: TGTGCCAGCAGCTTACGGGATGCGGGGGGCAGATACAATGAGCAGTTCTTC. This codes for CASSLRDAGGRYNEQFF.

This clone was counted a few times. Distinct nucleotide sequences in the sample also encode this CDR3. The rearrangement links TRBV6-4 to TRBJ2-3, with 9 nucleotides matching TRBD2. Germline trimming cut 5 bases from V and 4 bases from J; bases unmatched to any gene: 4. The V gene's germline CDR1 is MRHNA and CDR2 SNTAGT. The CDR3 has 14 residues. This CDR3 is CASSQAGGADTQYF. The CDR3 region has the DNA TGTGCCAGCAGTCAAGCGGGAGGCGCAGATACGCAGTATTTT.

V gene TRBV6-4 combines with J gene TRBJ2-2; 9 bases agree with TRBD1. Losses at the gene ends were 1 base for V and 2 bases for J; bases not matched to a gene: 5. Germline V gene lookup returns CDR1 MRHNA and CDR2 SNTAGT. The CDR3 totals 17 residues. The CDR3 nucleotides are TGTGCCAGCAGTGACTGGAAGGGACAGGGAAACACCGGGGAGCTGTTTTTT. Amino acid sequence: CASSDWKGQGNTGELFF.

This clone was detected only a few times. The chain is built from TRBV19 and TRBJ1-5; 8 bases fit TRBD1. The CDR3 is made up of 15 amino acids. V shed 8 bases and J 5 bases; nucleotides not matched to a gene: 11. Germline CDR1 is LNHDA and CDR2 is SQIVND (reference sequence). The CDR3 loop is CASRELGQDDQPQHF. Here the CDR3 DNA reads TGTGCCAGTCGAGAGTTGGGACAGGACGATCAGCCCCAGCATTTT.

This clone was detected only once. Other DNA sequences in this sample translate to the same CDR3. The chain links TRBV5-1 to TRBJ2-3, with 7 bases fitting TRBD1. Germline assignment: CDR1 SGHRS and CDR2 YFSETQ. The CDR3 is 15 amino acids. The trim removed 0 bases at V and 2 bases at J, leaving 3 bases unmatched. The DNA of the CDR3 is TGCGCCAGCAGCTTGGAGGGACAGCACACAGATACGCAGTATTTT. Its protein is CASSLEGQHTDTQYF. Complete variable domain (other parts from reference TRBV5-1 and TRBJ2-3): KAGVTQTPRYLIKTRGQQVTLSCSPISGHRSVSWYQQTPGQGLQFLFEYFSETQRNKGNFPGRFSGRQFSNSRSEMNVSTLELGDSALYLCASSLEGQHTDTQYFGPGTRLTVL.

This clone was seen only a few times. The chain is built from TRBV9 and TRBJ1-1, with D perhaps TRBD1 (6 bases). The length of the CDR3 is 16 residues. Trimming pared 0 bases from V and 4 bases from J, leaving 16 bases between. In germline, CDR1 is SGDLS, CDR2 YYNGEE. CDR3 sequence reads: CASSVGRRGGATEAFF. The CDR3 nucleotides are TGTGCCAGCAGCGTAGGTCGACGGGGGGGGGCCACTGAAGCTTTCTTT.

This clone came up a few times. The rearrangement links TRBV30 to TRBJ2-4; 7 nucleotides line up with TRBD1. This CDR3 contains 16 residues. CDR1 and CDR2 (germline): GTSNPN, SVGIG (reference sequence). J gave up 2 bases and V 2 bases, and 9 bases lay outside the gene matches. The CDR3 DNA is TGTGCCTGGAGTCCGAGACAGGGCCTCCCCAAAAACATTCAGTACTTC. This encodes CAWSPRQGLPKNIQYF.

Only one count was recorded for this clone. The chain couples TRBV6-5 to TRBJ1-5; no clear D gene. V shed 6 bases and J shed 4 bases, with 7 bases lying between them. CDR1 and CDR2 from the germline V gene are MNHEY and SVGAGI. The CDR3 loop spans 12 amino acids. The CDR3 region has the DNA TGTGCCAGCAGCCCAGCGAATCAGCCCCAGCATTTT. It codes for CASSPANQPQHF.

V is TRBV25-1 and J is TRBJ2-3; 13 bases map to TRBD2. With V trimmed by 6 bases and J by 8 bases, 2 bases remained unmatched. CDR3 size: 13 residues. Germline CDR1 MGHDK, CDR2 SYGVNS. The CDR3 protein is CASRLAGGGTQYF. The DNA for the CDR3 is TGTGCCAGCAGACTAGCGGGAGGGGGTACGCAGTATTTT.

The chain uses TRBV5-8 and TRBJ1-4; D unresolved. This CDR3 region has 14 residues. With 4 bases removed from V and 7 bases from J, the gap between germline ends came to 14 bases. Germline CDR1 reads SGHTS; CDR2 reads YDEGEE. The chain's CDR3 is CASSPVPAGEKLFF. The CDR3, as DNA: TGTGCCAGCAGCCCGGTCCCCGCGGGTGAAAAACTGTTTTTT.

V is TRBV7-9 and J is TRBJ2-2; D call uncertain. The length of the CDR3 is 12 residues. Germline CDR1 reads SEHNR; CDR2 reads FQNEAQ (reference sequence). Between the trimmed V and J ends, which lost 3 bases and 6 bases, there was a span of 5 bases. CDR3 sequence: CASSLAAGELFF. As DNA, the CDR3 is TGTGCCAGCAGCTTGGCGGCCGGGGAGCTGTTTTTT.

This chain connects TRBV10-3 to TRBJ2-7, with 15 bases identical to TRBD2. The trim removed 6 bases at V and 6 bases at J, leaving 6 bases unmatched. In germline, CDR1 is ENHRY, CDR2 SYGVKD. The CDR3 is made up of 15 amino acids. CDR3 region: CAIRKGLAGGGEQYF. The CDR3 region has the DNA TGTGCCATCAGGAAGGGACTAGCGGGAGGTGGCGAGCAGTACTTC.

This clone was detected once. J is TRBJ2-7 and V is TRBV7-8; D is undetermined. This CDR3 contains 15 residues. Trimming pared 4 bases from V and 4 bases from J, leaving 17 bases between. Germline loops: CDR1 SGHVS, CDR2 FQNEAQ. The CDR3 is CASSSLWAKSYEQYF. The CDR3, as DNA: TGTGCCAGCAGCTCACTTTGGGCGAAATCTTACGAGCAGTACTTC.